This TCR beta chain originates from a study of blood T cell repertoires in COVID-19. For the study at large: T cells, B-cell-depleted T cells, or PBMCs supplied cDNA or gDNA.

Clones were read by immunoSEQ multiplex PCR, and TCRdb kept only the in-frame ones, dropping some. This table has about 130,000 clones, approximately 85% appearing once. Germline V gives CDR1 MNHNY, CDR2 SVGAGI (reference sequence). Trimming cost V 6 bases and J 6 bases, with 15 bases left between them. The CDR3 is 14 residues long. The sequence came from a woman aged 80 or older with acute or convalescent COVID-19. The genes are TRBV6-6 and TRBJ1-5, with D unclear. Sequencing was performed on peripheral blood. CDR3 in DNA: TGTGCCAGCAGCTCGGACTATGGCGGTCAGCCCCAGCATTTT. It encodes CASSSDYGGQPQHF.